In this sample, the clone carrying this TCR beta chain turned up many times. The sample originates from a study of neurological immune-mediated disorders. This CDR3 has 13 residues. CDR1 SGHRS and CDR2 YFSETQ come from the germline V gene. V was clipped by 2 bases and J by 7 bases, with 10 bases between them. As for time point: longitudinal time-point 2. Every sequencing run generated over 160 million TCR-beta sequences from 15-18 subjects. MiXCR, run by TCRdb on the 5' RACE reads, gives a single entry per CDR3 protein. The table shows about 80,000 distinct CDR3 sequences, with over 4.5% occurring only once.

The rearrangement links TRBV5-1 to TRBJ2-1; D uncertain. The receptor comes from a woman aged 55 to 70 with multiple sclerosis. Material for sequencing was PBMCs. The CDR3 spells CASSLGLGNEQFF. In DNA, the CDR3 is TGCGCCAGCAGCTTAGGGCTTGGTAATGAGCAGTTCTTC.